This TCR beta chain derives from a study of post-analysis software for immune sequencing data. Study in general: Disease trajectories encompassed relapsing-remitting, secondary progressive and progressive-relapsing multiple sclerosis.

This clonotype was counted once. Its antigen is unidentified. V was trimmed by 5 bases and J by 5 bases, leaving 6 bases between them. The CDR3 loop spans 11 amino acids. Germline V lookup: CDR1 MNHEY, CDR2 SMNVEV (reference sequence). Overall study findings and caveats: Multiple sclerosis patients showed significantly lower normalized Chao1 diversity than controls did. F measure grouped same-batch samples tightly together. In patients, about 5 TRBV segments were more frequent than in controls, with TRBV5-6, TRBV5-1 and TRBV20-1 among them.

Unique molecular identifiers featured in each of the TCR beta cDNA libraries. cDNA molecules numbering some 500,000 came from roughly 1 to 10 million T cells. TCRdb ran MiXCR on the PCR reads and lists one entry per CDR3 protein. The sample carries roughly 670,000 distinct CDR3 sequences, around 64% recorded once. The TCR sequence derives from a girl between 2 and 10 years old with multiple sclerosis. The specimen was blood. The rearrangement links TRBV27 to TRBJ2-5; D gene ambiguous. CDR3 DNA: TGTGCCAGCAGTGGATTTGAGACCCAGTACTTC. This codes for CASSGFETQYF.